One sample yielded the 26 T cell receptor beta chains listed below, sequenced in a study of chemoradiotherapy in HPV16-positive cancers. This table comes from immunoSEQ multiplex PCR, and its TCRdb copy is limited to in-frame clones, with some not included. The sample has about 4,600 clones; 75% to 90% are singletons. The source material was tumor tissue, sampled from a patient who underwent chemoradiotherapy. Receptors were obtained from a human donor with HPV-associated anogenital cancer.

V is TRBV19 and J is TRBJ2-1, with no clear D. Looked up from germline, CDR1 is LNHDA and CDR2 is SQIVND (reference sequence). V was clipped by 3 bases and J by 3 bases, with 6 bases between them. This CDR3 contains 13 residues. In nucleotides, the CDR3 is TGTGCCAGTAGTATGCTCCGCTACAATGAGCAGTTCTTC. Residues: CASSMLRYNEQFF.

The V gene is TRBV28, the J gene TRBJ2-7, with D possibly called TRBD1 or TRBD2 (5 bases each). The CDR3 loop spans 18 amino acids. V was trimmed by 2 bases and J by 5 bases, leaving 25 bases between them. The V gene's germline CDR1 is MDHEN and CDR2 SYDVKM. The CDR3 reads CASSLGTLGADSGDEQYV. CDR3 nucleotides: TGTGCCAGCAGTTTAGGGACCCTCGGCGCCGATTCGGGTGACGAGCAGTACGTC.

The chain employs TRBV13 and TRBJ2-7, with 10 bases aligning to TRBD1. Trimming took 6 bases from V and 4 from J; bases not matched to a gene: 6. CDR1 is PRHDT, CDR2 FYEKMQ, per germline (reference sequence). This CDR3 contains 14 residues. CDR3 nucleotides: TGTGCCAGCAGTAGGGGACAGGGGATATACGAGCAGTACTTC. It specifies CASSRGQGIYEQYF. Supplemented by reference TRBV13 and TRBJ2-7, the full variable domain reads AAGVIQSPRHLIKEKRETATLKCYPIPRHDTVYWYQQGPGQDPQFLISFYEKMQSDKGSIPDRFSAQQFSDYHSELNMSSLELGDSALYFCASSRGQGIYEQYFGPGTRLTVT.

The chain employs TRBV6-1 and TRBJ2-7; unclear D gene. Germline-derived CDR1 and CDR2 are MNHNS and SASEGT. This CDR3 region has 12 residues. V lost 4 bases and J 2 bases, leaving 6 bases between the germline ends. The CDR3: CASSAETYEQYV. In DNA, the CDR3 is TGTGCCAGCAGTGCCGAAACCTACGAGCAGTACGTC.

This sequence joins TRBV27 and TRBJ2-7; D gene uncertain. The CDR3 runs 13 residues. Germline lookup yields CDR1 MNHEY and CDR2 SMNVEV (reference sequence). V was shortened by 3 bases and J by 6 bases, with 12 bases between the two germline ends. In nucleotides, the CDR3 is TGTGCCAGCAGTTTGGTGCAGAATAGCGAGCAGTACTTC. Residues: CASSLVQNSEQYF.

The chain combines TRBV7-9 with TRBJ1-1, with unresolved D. The CDR3 is 13 residues long. V lost 1 base to trimming and J lost 3 bases, with 6 bases between them. CDR1 is SEHNR, CDR2 FQNEAQ, per germline (reference sequence). This CDR3 reads CASSLEGDTEAFF. CDR3 in DNA: TGTGCCAGCAGCTTAGAAGGAGACACTGAAGCTTTCTTT.

V is TRBV20-1 and J is TRBJ1-1, with D uncertain. CDR1 and CDR2 (germline): DFQATT, SNEGSKA (reference sequence). With 6 bases removed from V and 5 bases from J, the gap between germline ends came to 10 bases. The CDR3 is 11 residues long. CDR3 nucleotide sequence: TGCAGTGCGCCCAGGCGGACTGAAGCTTTCTTT. Translation gives CSAPRRTEAFF.

DNA for the CDR3: TGCGCCAGCAGCCGGAGCGGGCAAAACCAAGAGACCCAGTACTTC. Its translation: CASSRSGQNQETQYF. The genes are TRBV5-1 and TRBJ2-5; TRBD2 is a possible D gene (6 bases). Germline CDR1 reads SGHRS; CDR2 reads YFSETQ. V shed 4 bases and J shed 0 bases, with 13 bases lying between them. This CDR3 comprises 15 residues. Based on the CDR3 plus reference TRBV5-1 and TRBJ2-5, the full variable domain is KAGVTQTPRYLIKTRGQQVTLSCSPISGHRSVSWYQQTPGQGLQFLFEYFSETQRNKGNFPGRFSGRQFSNSRSEMNVSTLELGDSALYLCASSRSGQNQETQYFGPGTRLLVL.

The chain carries TRBV5-1 and TRBJ1-2; D is unresolved. This CDR3 contains 14 residues. The V end lost 2 bases, the J end lost 6 bases, and 14 bases lay between the germline ends. From germline, CDR1 is SGHRS and CDR2 YFSETQ. CDR3 amino acids: CASSFGRPRDGYTF. The CDR3 coding sequence is TGCGCCAGCAGCTTCGGGCGACCGAGAGATGGCTACACCTTC.

The chain has TRBV25-1 and TRBJ1-3; D might be TRBD1 (5 bases). Germline V gene sequence: CDR1 MGHDK, CDR2 SYGVNS. The CDR3 contains 16 residues. Trimming stripped 3 bases from V and 0 bases from J, with 12 bases between. The CDR3 nucleotides read TGTGCCAGCAGTGAGGGGGGGACTTACTCTGGAAACACCATATATTTT. It encodes CASSEGGTYSGNTIYF.

In its sample, this clone was seen once. V is TRBV7-9 and J is TRBJ1-4, with 8 bases identical to TRBD1. The CDR3 has 13 residues. CDR1 is SEHNR, CDR2 FQNEAQ, per germline (reference sequence). V was pared by 5 bases and J by 8 bases, with 4 bases of the junction left unmatched. The CDR3 spells CASSQDRVEKLFF. CDR3 nucleotides: TGTGCCAGCAGCCAGGACAGGGTAGAAAAACTGTTTTTT.

This chain joins TRBV20-1 and TRBJ1-2, with D possibly being TRBD1 (5 bases). The germline V gene encodes CDR1 DFQATT and CDR2 SNEGSKA (reference sequence). Trimming removed 6 bases from V and 3 bases from J, with 8 bases in between. The CDR3 has 11 amino acids. The CDR3, as DNA: TGCAGTGCAGGAGGGGACTATGGCTACACCTTC. This sequence encodes CSAGGDYGYTF.

This clone has more than one count but fewer than ten. The chain is built from TRBV7-9 and TRBJ1-4, with 9 bases fitting TRBD1. V was clipped by 5 bases and J by 6 bases; unmatched bases: 7. This CDR3 is 15 amino acids long. Germline CDR1 and CDR2: SEHNR and FQNEAQ (reference sequence). CDR3 sequence: CASSAWDREDEKLFF. In DNA, the CDR3 is TGTGCCAGCAGCGCCTGGGACAGGGAAGATGAAAAACTGTTTTTT.

This clone was counted only a few times. The rearrangement joins TRBV7-3 to TRBJ2-3; the D gene is possibly TRBD1 (6 bases). This CDR3 contains 13 residues. Germline V gives CDR1 SGHTA, CDR2 FQGTGA. Trimming took off 5 bases at V and 4 bases at J, with 10 bases between the two ends. This chain's CDR3 is CASSPGTSDTQYF. The CDR3 bases are TGTGCCAGCAGCCCAGGGACATCAGATACGCAGTATTTT.

This chain links TRBV15 with TRBJ2-7; D unclear. The CDR3 spans 13 residues. CDR1 and CDR2 (germline): LNHNV, YYDKDF (reference sequence). V was trimmed by 3 bases and J by 6 bases, leaving 12 bases between them. CDR3 sequence (DNA): TGTGCCACCAGCAGGGAGAACACCGGCGAGCAGTACTTC. Protein sequence: CATSRENTGEQYF.

The CDR3 DNA reads as TGTGCCAGCAGCCCCGTCGGCGCATCGGATGAGCAGTTCTTC. Encoded protein: CASSPVGASDEQFF. J is TRBJ2-1 and V is TRBV7-5. TRBV7-5 is given as a pseudogene. There are 14 residues in the CDR3.

CDR3 loop: CATSRVKGMSGNIQYF. The CDR3 nucleotides are TGTGCCACCAGCAGAGTCAAGGGAATGAGTGGAAACATTCAGTACTTC. V usage is TRBV15 and J usage is TRBJ2-4, with D uncertain. CDR3 length: 16 amino acids. Looked up from germline, CDR1 is LNHNV and CDR2 is YYDKDF (reference sequence). Trimming pared 1 base from V and 6 bases from J, leaving 16 bases between.

The chain employs TRBV5-1 and TRBJ2-1; possibly TRBD2 for D (5 bases). Germline V CDR1 and CDR2: SGHRS, YFSETQ. Trimming removed 0 bases from V and 7 bases from J, with 5 bases in between. The CDR3 extends over 12 amino acids. CDR3 DNA sequence: TGCGCCAGCAGCTTGGGCGGGAATGAGCAGTTCTTC. This sequence encodes CASSLGGNEQFF.

The rearrangement uses TRBV5-6 and TRBJ2-1, with D tentatively TRBD1 or TRBD2 (5 bases each). From germline, CDR1 is SGHDT and CDR2 YYEEEE. Deletions cut 0 bases from V and 8 bases from J, with 15 bases between. This CDR3 has 15 residues. CDR3 region: CASSLAGTPRDEQFF. In DNA, the CDR3 is TGTGCCAGCAGCTTGGCAGGGACCCCCAGGGATGAGCAGTTCTTC.

The CDR3 here is CASRPYVGTEAFF. The CDR3 DNA follows: TGTGCCAGCAGACCATATGTCGGCACTGAAGCTTTCTTT. The gene calls are TRBV27 and TRBJ1-1; D is undetermined. CDR1 is MNHEY, CDR2 SMNVEV, per germline (reference sequence). The ends were cut back, 6 bases at V and 4 bases at J, with 12 bases in the middle. This CDR3 is built from 13 residues.

The chain couples TRBV5-1 to TRBJ1-3; D remains unclear. Germline assignment: CDR1 SGHRS and CDR2 YFSETQ. The CDR3 consists of 15 residues. The V gene lost 0 bases and the J gene lost 0 bases, with 7 bases spanning the gap. The CDR3 loop is CASSLGRSSGNTIYF. CDR3 bases: TGCGCCAGCAGCTTGGGACGGAGCTCTGGAAACACCATATATTTT.

This sequence joins TRBV5-4 and TRBJ2-1; D is perhaps TRBD1 (5 bases). The CDR3 extends over 15 amino acids. Germline CDR1 and CDR2: SGHNT and YYREEE (reference sequence). V was shortened by 2 bases and J by 4 bases, with 13 bases between the two germline ends. The chain's CDR3 is CASSLREKGYNEQFF. For the CDR3, the DNA is TGTGCCAGCAGCTTAAGGGAAAAGGGGTACAATGAGCAGTTCTTC.

There are a few counts of this clone. The chain joins TRBV18 to TRBJ1-1; 9 nucleotides match TRBD1. CDR1 is KGHSH and CDR2 is LQKENI in the germline V gene. CDR3 length equals 16 residues. With 5 bases clipped from V and 1 base from J, the junction kept 8 bases outside the gene matches. CDR3 residues: CASSFVPGQGNTEAFF. The CDR3 nucleotides are TGTGCCAGCTCATTCGTCCCGGGACAGGGGAACACTGAAGCTTTCTTT.

The chain joins TRBV9 to TRBJ2-5; D remains unclear. There are 12 residues in the CDR3. Deletions cut 3 bases from V and 5 bases from J, with 8 bases between. Germline V gene lookup returns CDR1 SGDLS and CDR2 YYNGEE. For the CDR3, the DNA is TGTGCCAGCAGCGCCCTTGGGGAGACCCAGTACTTC. Translating it yields CASSALGETQYF.

V is TRBV10-3 and J is TRBJ2-7; 10 positions agree with TRBD1. Germline values: CDR1 ENHRY, CDR2 SYGVKD. The CDR3 is 14 residues long. The V segment lost 9 bases and the J segment 0 bases; nucleotides outside the gene matches: 5. CDR3: CAIGTGDLSYEQYF. CDR3 nucleotides: TGTGCCATAGGGACAGGGGACCTCTCCTACGAGCAGTACTTC.

This sequence joins TRBV5-6 and TRBJ2-7; 8 bases match TRBD1. The germline gives CDR1 SGHDT, CDR2 YYEEEE. This CDR3 is 14 amino acids long. Trimming cost V 4 bases and J 6 bases; bases outside gene matches: 9. The CDR3 sequence is CASSPPAGGVEQYF. The CDR3 region has the DNA TGTGCCAGCAGCCCCCCGGCAGGGGGCGTCGAGCAGTACTTC. The whole variable domain, remainder taken from reference TRBV5-6 and TRBJ2-7, is DAGVTQSPTHLIKTRGQQVTLRCSPKSGHDTVSWYQQALGQGPQFIFQYYEEEERQRGNFPDRFSGHQFPNYSSELNVNALLLGDSALYLCASSPPAGGVEQYFGPGTRLTVT.